A selection of T cell receptor beta chains follows, all from one sample in a study of T cell responses to AZD1222 COVID-19 vaccine. The protocol was immunoSEQ multiplex PCR, while the TCRdb copy is restricted to in-frame clones and leaves out a portion. The table lists roughly 100,000 clones, approximately 86% of them singletons. This material consisted of peripheral blood, taken on day 0 of AZD1222 vaccination. The receptor source for this set is an adult in good health. The CDR3 runs from the conserved cysteine through the conserved F or W. Fields, in order: V gene, D gene, J gene, clone size, CDR3 DNA, CDR3 protein. A D gene is named only where the DNA matches it firmly. Where a row states a size, it is once, few, many or the class of an expanded clone; other rows omit it.

v_gene: TRBV7-2
d_gene: TRBD1
j_gene: TRBJ1-2
abundance: -
CDR3nt: TGTGCCAGCAGCCCCGGGACAGGTCGAGGGAACTATGGCTACACCTTC
CDR3aa: CASSPGTGRGNYGYTF

v_gene: TRBV5-6
d_gene: -
j_gene: TRBJ2-1
abundance: -
CDR3nt: TGTGCCAGCAGCTTGGGCAGGGGAAATGAGCAGTTCTTC
CDR3aa: CASSLGRGNEQFF

v_gene: TRBV5-3
d_gene: -
j_gene: TRBJ1-6
abundance: -
CDR3nt: TGTGCCAGAAGCTTGTCGTCTGAGGGGTCCCTCCACTTT
CDR3aa: CARSLSSEGSLHF

v_gene: TRBV4-1
d_gene: -
j_gene: TRBJ1-5
abundance: -
CDR3nt: TGCGCCAGCAGCCTCCTAGGGGGACGTAATAGCAATCAGCCCCAGCATTTT
CDR3aa: CASSLLGGRNSNQPQHF

v_gene: TRBV19
d_gene: TRBD1
j_gene: TRBJ1-1
abundance: -
CDR3nt: TGTGCCAGTAGTATGGACAGGGGGAGCAACACTGAAGCTTTCTTT
CDR3aa: CASSMDRGSNTEAFF

v_gene: TRBV5-5
d_gene: TRBD1
j_gene: TRBJ1-1
abundance: -
CDR3nt: TGTGCCAGCAGCTTGGAGGGAGGGGGCACGCCGGAAGCTTTCTTT
CDR3aa: CASSLEGGGTPEAFF

v_gene: TRBV7-2
d_gene: TRBD2
j_gene: TRBJ2-7
abundance: -
CDR3nt: TGTGCCAGCAGCTTAGTAGCGGGAGGGCGGGAGCAGTACTTC
CDR3aa: CASSLVAGGREQYF

v_gene: TRBV4-3
d_gene: TRBD1
j_gene: TRBJ1-2
abundance: -
CDR3nt: TGCGCCAGCAGCCAAGATGGCGGCAGGGGGCTTAGGGGCTACACCTTC
CDR3aa: CASSQDGGRGLRGYTF

v_gene: TRBV6-2/TRBV6-3
d_gene: TRBD1
j_gene: TRBJ2-6
abundance: -
CDR3nt: TGTGCCAGCAGTTTTAAACAGGGGGCGAGGGGAAACTGGGCCAACGTCCTGACTTTC
CDR3aa: CASSFKQGARGNWANVLTF

v_gene: TRBV4-1
d_gene: -
j_gene: TRBJ2-3
abundance: once
CDR3nt: TGCGCCAGCAGCGGCCCCTGGGCGGATACGCAGTATTTT
CDR3aa: CASSGPWADTQYF

v_gene: TRBV7-2
d_gene: -
j_gene: TRBJ1-3
abundance: -
CDR3nt: TGTGCCAGCAGCTTGGGACCCTCTGGAAACACCATATATTTT
CDR3aa: CASSLGPSGNTIYF

v_gene: TRBV6-5
d_gene: -
j_gene: TRBJ1-3
abundance: -
CDR3nt: TGTGCTACCCACCGACCCGACTTAAACACCATATATTTT
CDR3aa: CATHRPDLNTIYF

v_gene: TRBV4-1
d_gene: -
j_gene: TRBJ1-2
abundance: few
CDR3nt: TGCGCCAGCAGCCAGGGGAAAAACTATGGCTACACCTTC
CDR3aa: CASSQGKNYGYTF

v_gene: TRBV13
d_gene: -
j_gene: TRBJ2-5
abundance: few
CDR3nt: TGTGCCAGCAGCTTAGGACTCCAGGGAGAGACCCAGTACTTC
CDR3aa: CASSLGLQGETQYF

v_gene: TRBV5-6
d_gene: -
j_gene: TRBJ1-2
abundance: -
CDR3nt: TGTGCCAGCAGCTTGGGATGGGACCATCTTCAGGGCTACACCTTC
CDR3aa: CASSLGWDHLQGYTF

v_gene: TRBV30
d_gene: -
j_gene: TRBJ2-1
abundance: -
CDR3nt: TGTGCCTGGCAATGGGACAATGAGCAGTTCTTC
CDR3aa: CAWQWDNEQFF

v_gene: TRBV28
d_gene: -
j_gene: TRBJ1-5
abundance: -
CDR3nt: TGTGCCAGCAGCCAAGTGGCAGGGACGGGCCAGCCCCAGCATTTT
CDR3aa: CASSQVAGTGQPQHF

v_gene: TRBV4-3
d_gene: -
j_gene: TRBJ1-5
abundance: once
CDR3nt: TGCGCCAGCAGCCAAGATCGCCAGAGCAATCAGCCCCAGCATTTT
CDR3aa: CASSQDRQSNQPQHF

v_gene: TRBV7-2
d_gene: -
j_gene: TRBJ2-1
abundance: -
CDR3nt: TGTGCCAGCAGCTTAGCGCCGGGCTACAATGAGCAGTTCTTC
CDR3aa: CASSLAPGYNEQFF

v_gene: TRBV18
d_gene: -
j_gene: TRBJ1-3
abundance: -
CDR3nt: TGTGCCAGCTCGACGAAAGGGGGGCAGATCTACTCTGGAAACACCATATATTTT
CDR3aa: CASSTKGGQIYSGNTIYF

v_gene: TRBV2
d_gene: TRBD1
j_gene: TRBJ2-1
abundance: -
CDR3nt: TGTGCCAGCAGGCCTTCGACAGGGGCGAACTACAATGAGCAGTTCTTC
CDR3aa: CASRPSTGANYNEQFF

v_gene: TRBV29-1
d_gene: -
j_gene: TRBJ1-3
abundance: -
CDR3nt: TGCAGCGTAGAAGGGAGAGGAAACACCATATATTTT
CDR3aa: CSVEGRGNTIYF

v_gene: TRBV10-3
d_gene: TRBD1
j_gene: TRBJ2-2
abundance: -
CDR3nt: TGTGCCATCAGACCGGGACAGGACACCGGGGAGCTGTTTTTT
CDR3aa: CAIRPGQDTGELFF